These T cell receptor beta chains were read from a single sample in a study of CD8 T cells in ankylosing spondylitis. TCRdb reprocessed the 5' RACE reads via MiXCR and lists one record per CDR3 protein. The table has roughly 280,000 distinct CDR3 sequences, roughly 20% seen once; the top ten hold 7.8%. Sequences were obtained from blood, either unsorted or a sorted T cell fraction (not recorded which). The source of these receptors is a male donor with ankylosing spondylitis or in good health (not recorded which). Each CDR3 is given with its conserved first and last residue. Rows give clone size only sometimes, using once, few, many, or a class for an expanded clone.

CDR3 protein,J gene,clone size,V gene
CASSGFSGGRDEQFF,TRBJ2-1,-,TRBV6-1
CASTKGDVYGYTF,TRBJ1-2,-,TRBV6-1
CASSSSGRARETQYF,TRBJ2-5,few,TRBV5-1
CAISDMGGNQPQHF,TRBJ1-5,-,TRBV10-3
CASSYSGRAVDTEAFF,TRBJ1-1,few,TRBV6-5
CSARVLGKNVVAGGIGELFF,TRBJ2-2,few,TRBV20-1
CASSPPYNEQFF,TRBJ2-1,many,TRBV28
CSPRRTANNEQFF,TRBJ2-1,few,TRBV20-1
CASSPLGGKNTEAFF,TRBJ1-1,few,TRBV19
CASSNRDRAYNEQFF,TRBJ2-1,-,TRBV27
CASSDRLAGGKDTQYF,TRBJ2-3,-,TRBV4-2
CASSLGSSQSGYTF,TRBJ1-2,few,TRBV12-3/TRBV12-4
CASSQAGLAPYNEQFF,TRBJ2-1,-,TRBV3-1
CSGHRASTDTQYF,TRBJ2-3,few,TRBV29-1